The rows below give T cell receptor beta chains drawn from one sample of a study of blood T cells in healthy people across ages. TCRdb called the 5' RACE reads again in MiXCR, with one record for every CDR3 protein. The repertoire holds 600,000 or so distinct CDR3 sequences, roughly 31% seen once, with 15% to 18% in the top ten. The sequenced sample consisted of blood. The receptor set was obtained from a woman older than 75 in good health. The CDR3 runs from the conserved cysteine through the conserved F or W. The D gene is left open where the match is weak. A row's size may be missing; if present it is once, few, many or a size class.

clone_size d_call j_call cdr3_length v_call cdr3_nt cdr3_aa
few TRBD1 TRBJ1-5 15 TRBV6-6 TGTGCCAGCAGAGGACAGGGGGATAGCAATCAGCCCCAGCATTTT CASRGQGDSNQPQHF
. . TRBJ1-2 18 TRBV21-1 TGTGCCAGCAGCAAAGCCACCGCGAGGACAGGGGTTTGTGATGGCTACACCTTC CASSKATARTGVCDGYTF
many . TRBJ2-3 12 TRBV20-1 TGCAGTGCTGACCCACGGGCAGATACGCAGTATTTT CSADPRADTQYF
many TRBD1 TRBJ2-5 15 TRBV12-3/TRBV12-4 TGTGCCAGCGGAAATACAGGGGGAGGACAAGAGACCCAGTACTTC CASGNTGGGQETQYF
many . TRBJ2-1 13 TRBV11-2 TGTGCCAGCAGCTCCGAACTTTACAATGAGCAGTTCTTC CASSSELYNEQFF
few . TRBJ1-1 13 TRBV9 TGTGCCAGCAGCGTCTTACAGGGATCTGAAGCTTTCTTT CASSVLQGSEAFF
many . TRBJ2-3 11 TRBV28 TGTGCCAGCATCGGGACAGATACGCAGTATTTT CASIGTDTQYF
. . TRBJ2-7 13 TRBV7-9 TGTGCCAGCAGCTGGGACGCGGACTACGAGCAGTACTTC CASSWDADYEQYF
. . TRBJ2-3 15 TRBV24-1 TGTGCCACCAGTTCGACCGCGGACGATCGAGATACGCAGTATTTT CATSSTADDRDTQYF
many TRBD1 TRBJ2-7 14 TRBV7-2 TGTGCCAGCAGCTCCAGGACAGGCTACAATGAGCAGTACTTC CASSSRTGYNEQYF
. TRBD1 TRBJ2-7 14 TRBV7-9 TGTGCCAGCAGCTTCGGGACAGGAAACTACGAGCAGTACTTC CASSFGTGNYEQYF
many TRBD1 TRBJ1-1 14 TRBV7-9 TGTGCCAGCAGCCCGAGACAGGGGTTAACTGAAGCTTTCTTT CASSPRQGLTEAFF
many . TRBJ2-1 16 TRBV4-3 TGCGCCAGCAGCCCAGGGGCCCGGGGCCCCTATCGTGAGCAGTTCTTC CASSPGARGPYREQFF
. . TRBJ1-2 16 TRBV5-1 TGCGCCAGCAGCTTGGCAGGGCAGGGTGGGGGCTATGGCTACACCTTC CASSLAGQGGGYGYTF
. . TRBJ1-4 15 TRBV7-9 TGCGCCAGCAGCCAAGGGACACCAGAGAGTGAAAAACTGTTTTTT CASSQGTPESEKLFF
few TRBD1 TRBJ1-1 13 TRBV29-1 TGCAGCGTTTGGGACAGGGTGGGCACTGAAGCTTTCTTT CSVWDRVGTEAFF
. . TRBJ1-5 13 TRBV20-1 TGCAGTGCTGTCGGAGGTAGCAATCAGCCCCAGCATTTT CSAVGGSNQPQHF
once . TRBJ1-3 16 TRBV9 TGTGCCAGCAGCGTAGGGGAGGGTAGCTCTGGAAACACCATATATTTT CASSVGEGSSGNTIYF
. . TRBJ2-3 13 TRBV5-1 TGCGCCAGCAGCTTGACTGGGGGGACTACGCAGTATTTT CASSLTGGTTQYF
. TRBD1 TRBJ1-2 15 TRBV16 TGTGCCAGCAGCCAACCTCCAGGGGGCAGCTATGGCTACACCTTC CASSQPPGGSYGYTF
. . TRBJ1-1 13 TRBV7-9 TGTGCCAGCAGCCCTCTTGAGGGCACTGAAGCTTTCTTT CASSPLEGTEAFF
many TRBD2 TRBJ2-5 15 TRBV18 TGTGCCAGCTCACCAGCGGGGGGATTGAAAGAGACCCAGTACTTC CASSPAGGLKETQYF
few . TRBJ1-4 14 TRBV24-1 TGTGCCACCAGTGAAAGAGGGTTGAGTGAAAAACTGTTTTTT CATSERGLSEKLFF
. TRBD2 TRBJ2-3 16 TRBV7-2 TGTGCCAGCAGCTTAATGTCGGGGGGACCCACAGATACGCAGTATTTT CASSLMSGGPTDTQYF
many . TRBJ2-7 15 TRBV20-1 TGCAGTGCTACAACAGCGGAGGGATACGTCGATGAGCAGTACTTC CSATTAEGYVDEQYF
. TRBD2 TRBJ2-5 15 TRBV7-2 TGTGCCAGCAGAGACCTAGCGGGGCCGGAAGAGACCCAGTACTTC CASRDLAGPEETQYF
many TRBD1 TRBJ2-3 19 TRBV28 TGTGCCAGCAGTTTACGGGCCACCGGGACAGGGGGCACCGTAGATACGCAGTATTTT CASSLRATGTGGTVDTQYF
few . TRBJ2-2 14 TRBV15 TGTGCCACCAGCAGAGAACTCCAGGGACACGGGCTGTTTTTT CATSRELQGHGLFF
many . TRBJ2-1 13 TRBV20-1 TGCAGTGCTAGCGGGGCCACTTACAATGAGCAGTTCTTC CSASGATYNEQFF
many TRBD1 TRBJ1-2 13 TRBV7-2 TGTGCCAGCAGCGGCCGGGACAGAGATGGCTACACCTTC CASSGRDRDGYTF
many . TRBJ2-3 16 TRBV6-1 TGTGCCAGCAGTGTCGACAGGCTGGGGGGTACAGATACGCAGTATTTT CASSVDRLGGTDTQYF
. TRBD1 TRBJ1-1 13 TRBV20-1 TGCAGTGCTAGTTCGGGACAGGGCGCCCTAGCTTTCTTT CSASSGQGALAFF
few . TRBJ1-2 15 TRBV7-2 TGTGCCAGCAGCCCTCAGGTGGGTCCCAACTATGGCTACACCTTC CASSPQVGPNYGYTF
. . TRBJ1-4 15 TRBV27 TGTGCCAGCAGACCGAGCGGGCAAGGAAACGAAAAACTGTTTTTT CASRPSGQGNEKLFF
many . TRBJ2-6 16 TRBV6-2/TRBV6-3 TGTGCCAGCAGTTACTCGACCAACTCTGGGGCCAACGTCCTGACTTTC CASSYSTNSGANVLTF
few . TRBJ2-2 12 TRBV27 TGTGCCAGCAGTTTCAGGGTGGGGGAGCTGTTTTTT CASSFRVGELFF
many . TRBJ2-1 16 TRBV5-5 TGTGCCAGCAGCCTCCAAGGGGGGCAGAGCTACAATGAGCAGTTCTTC CASSLQGGQSYNEQFF
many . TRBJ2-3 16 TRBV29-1 TGCAGCGTTGAAGGTACCACGGCCCGTAGCACAGATACGCAGTATTTT CSVEGTTARSTDTQYF
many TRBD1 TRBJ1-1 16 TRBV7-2 TGTGCCAGCAGCCCCCGGGACAGGGTGGGGAACACTGAAGCTTTCTTT CASSPRDRVGNTEAFF
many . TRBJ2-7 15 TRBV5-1 TGCGCCAGCAGCTCACAGGGAAGCCCCTACAATGAGCAGTACTTC CASSSQGSPYNEQYF
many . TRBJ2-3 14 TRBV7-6 TGTGCCAGCAGCTCATCCACTGCCACAGATACGCAGTATTTT CASSSSTATDTQYF
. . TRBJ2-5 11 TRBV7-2 TGTGCCAGCAGCTCTCGCCAGACCCAGTACTTC CASSSRQTQYF
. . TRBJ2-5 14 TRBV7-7 TGTGCCGGCAGCTTAGGGCAGGGAGAAGAGACCCAGTACTTC CAGSLGQGEETQYF
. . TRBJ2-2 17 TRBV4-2 TGTACCAGCAGCCAAGAGATGCTCGCCTCGGGGACCGGGGAGCTGTTTTTT CTSSQEMLASGTGELFF
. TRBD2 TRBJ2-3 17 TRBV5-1 TGCGCCAGCAGCGGGGCAGGCGGAGCGGGGGAGGGAGATACGCAGTATTTT CASSGAGGAGEGDTQYF
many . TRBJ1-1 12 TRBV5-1 TGCGCCAGCAGCTTAGTCCCAGCTGAAGCTTTCTTT CASSLVPAEAFF
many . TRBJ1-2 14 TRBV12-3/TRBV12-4 TGTGCCAGCAGTTCCTATACAGGGTTCTATGGCTACACCTTC CASSSYTGFYGYTF